Below are 4 T cell receptor beta chains sequenced from a single sample in a study of high-grade serous ovarian cancer treatment subgroups. Profiled with immunoSEQ multiplex PCR; TCRdb holds only in-frame clones, not every one. The profile shows a few thousand clones, about 74% of them singletons. The tumor samples were collected prior to definitive surgery or chemotherapy. The sample comprised tumor tissue. The receptor set was obtained from a human donor with high-grade serous ovarian cancer.

CDR3 loop: CASSPTGPYEQYF. CDR3 bases: TGTGCCAGCAGCCCGACAGGCCCCTACGAGCAGTACTTC. The chain employs TRBV7-2 and TRBJ2-7; D might be TRBD1 (6 bases). The CDR3 has 13 residues. Germline V gene sequence: CDR1 SGHTA, CDR2 FQGNSA. V was clipped by 5 bases and J by 2 bases, with 10 bases between them.

The J gene is TRBJ2-3, the V gene TRBV15, with unresolved D. Germline CDR1 and CDR2: LNHNV and YYDKDF (reference sequence). V was clipped by 8 bases and J by 5 bases, with 14 bases between them. The CDR3 sequence is 13 residues long. The CDR3 protein is CATELPPGDTQYF. For the CDR3, the DNA is TGTGCCACCGAGCTTCCCCCGGGAGATACGCAGTATTTT.

The V and J genes are TRBV5-6 and TRBJ1-4, with TRBD1 matching over 8 bases. The CDR3 is 16 residues long. The ends lost 3 bases at V and 2 bases at J; junction bases unmatched: 6. Germline CDR1 and CDR2: SGHDT and YYEEEE. The CDR3 DNA is TGTGCCAGCAGCTCAACAGGGGGTTCCACTAATGAAAAACTGTTTTTT. Encoded protein: CASSSTGGSTNEKLFF.

The chain carries TRBV28 and TRBJ1-5; D not certain. CDR3 length equals 11 residues. The ends were cut back, 6 bases at V and 4 bases at J, with 4 bases in the middle. From germline, CDR1 is MDHEN and CDR2 SYDVKM. CDR3 sequence reads: CASSLNQPQHF. DNA for the CDR3: TGTGCCAGCAGCTTGAATCAGCCCCAGCATTTT.